This T cell receptor (beta chain) was captured by sequencing in a study of blood T cell repertoires in COVID-19. Across the study: Samples came from the United States, Italy and Spain, spanning acute and convalescent COVID-19. In each case, the material was cDNA or gDNA derived from T cells, B-cell-depleted T cells, or PBMCs.

As handled by the study authors: Amplified reference gene primers provided the basis for estimating nucleated cell counts. Libraries were prepared by immunoSEQ multiplex PCR; TCRdb keeps only in-frame clonotypes and omits some of them. The V and J calls and clone size were taken over from that table, and D and trimming were inferred from the DNA. The sample lists fewer than 80,000 clones; 88% were seen once. Germline CDR1 is ENHRY and CDR2 is SYGVKD. V lost 5 bases to trimming and J lost 7 bases; unmatched junction nucleotides: 5. There are 14 residues in the CDR3. The sample taken for sequencing was peripheral blood. The receptor was isolated from a human donor in a cohort sampled during active COVID-19. V and J are TRBV10-3 and TRBJ1-3; 10 bases fit TRBD1. The CDR3, as DNA: TGTGCCATCAGTCCCGGGACAGGGGCGAACACCATATATTTT. It encodes CAISPGTGANTIYF.